This is a list of T cell receptor beta chains from one sample in a study of shared clonotypes between healthy human individuals. Sequencing was performed with immunoSEQ multiplex PCR; in TCRdb, only in-frame clones are kept and a portion is missing. The table lists about 1.1 million clones, 75% to 85% of them singletons. The sample taken for sequencing was memory CD4+ T cells from PBMCs. Source of these receptors: a man younger than 30 in good health. Some clones in this sample may be carry-over from other donors' samples. The CDR3 runs from the conserved cysteine through the conserved F or W.

v_gene: TRBV5-1
j_gene: TRBJ2-7
CDR3aa: CASSLGSNRGGYEQYF

v_gene: TRBV28
j_gene: TRBJ2-3
CDR3aa: CASSPQTSGRSTDTQYF

v_gene: TRBV12-5
j_gene: TRBJ1-2
CDR3aa: CASSTGANYGYTF

v_gene: TRBV9
j_gene: TRBJ2-5
CDR3aa: CASSVGDGQETQYF

v_gene: TRBV28
j_gene: TRBJ2-6
CDR3aa: CASSLYGTGGRSGANVLTF

v_gene: TRBV10-3
j_gene: TRBJ2-2
CDR3aa: CAISPGLARAGELFF

v_gene: TRBV5-1
j_gene: TRBJ2-2
CDR3aa: CASSLDRETGELFF

v_gene: TRBV2
j_gene: TRBJ2-3
CDR3aa: CASSGLAETTDTQYF

v_gene: TRBV4-3
j_gene: TRBJ2-4
CDR3aa: CASSQEPGQGSKNIQYF

v_gene: TRBV14
j_gene: TRBJ2-7
CDR3aa: CASSRVPAGTYEQYF

v_gene: TRBV27
j_gene: TRBJ1-2
CDR3aa: CASSLVGNYGYTF

v_gene: TRBV9
j_gene: TRBJ2-4
CDR3aa: CASSVGGVQDIQYF

v_gene: TRBV5-6
j_gene: TRBJ2-7
CDR3aa: CASSRGPGGWGYEQYF

v_gene: TRBV30
j_gene: TRBJ1-2
CDR3aa: CAWSVFVGHTF

v_gene: TRBV28
j_gene: TRBJ2-3
CDR3aa: CASSSLGQGGVDTQYF

v_gene: TRBV10-3
j_gene: TRBJ1-2
CDR3aa: CAIRQGAESGGYTF

v_gene: TRBV7-8
j_gene: TRBJ2-7
CDR3aa: CASSRLRGYEQYF

v_gene: TRBV10-3
j_gene: TRBJ2-7
CDR3aa: CAISGQGAHEQYF

v_gene: TRBV7-2
j_gene: TRBJ1-1
CDR3aa: CASSLVLGGGAFF

v_gene: TRBV19
j_gene: TRBJ1-5
CDR3aa: CASSIGTIGGNQPQHF

v_gene: TRBV5-1
j_gene: TRBJ2-7
CDR3aa: CASSPSPGVSEQYF

v_gene: TRBV5-6
j_gene: -
CDR3aa: CASSLVGLSYEQYF

v_gene: TRBV6-6
j_gene: TRBJ1-2
CDR3aa: CASSSLTGVNGYTF

v_gene: TRBV7-9
j_gene: TRBJ1-1
CDR3aa: CASSSVNTEAFF

v_gene: TRBV5-5
j_gene: TRBJ2-1
CDR3aa: CASSIRDFSTRGQFF

v_gene: TRBV6-1
j_gene: TRBJ2-1
CDR3aa: CASSELGQGAYNEQFF

v_gene: TRBV9
j_gene: TRBJ2-7
CDR3aa: CASRLTLANTYEQYF

v_gene: TRBV7-2
j_gene: TRBJ2-5
CDR3aa: CASSPGAGKKETQYF

v_gene: TRBV30
j_gene: TRBJ2-7
CDR3aa: CAWSLTGESYEQYF